The 6 T cell receptor beta chains in this list originate from one sample, sequenced in a study of T cell clones after liver transplantation. The table came from immunoSEQ multiplex PCR; TCRdb's copy has only in-frame clones and leaves some out. This table has some 110,000 clones, approximately 90% appearing once. Material: CD4+ T cells from blood, obtained 12 months after liver transplant. These receptors were taken from a human patient who received a liver transplant. Some of these T cells may belong to the graft donor.

The chain joins TRBV5-1 to TRBJ2-7; 11 bases line up with TRBD2. The length of the CDR3 is 15 residues. V shed 0 bases and J 4 bases; nucleotides not matched to a gene: 3. Looked up from germline, CDR1 is SGHRS and CDR2 is YFSETQ. The CDR3 here is CASSLVGTSGYEQYF. The DNA for the CDR3 is TGCGCCAGCAGCTTGGTGGGGACTAGCGGTTACGAGCAGTACTTC.

V is TRBV9 and J is TRBJ2-3, with D perhaps matching TRBD1 or TRBD2 (5 bases each). The germline CDR1 and CDR2 sequences are SGDLS and YYNGEE. The length of the CDR3 is 15 residues. V lost 0 bases to trimming and J lost 4 bases, with 12 bases between them. CDR3: CASSVAVGRADTQYF. CDR3 sequence (DNA): TGTGCCAGCAGCGTAGCGGTGGGGCGGGCAGATACGCAGTATTTT.

The chain recombines TRBV6-6 with TRBJ2-6; unclear D gene. In germline, CDR1 is MNHNY, CDR2 SVGAGI (reference sequence). V was trimmed by 2 bases and J by 0 bases, leaving 8 bases between them. The CDR3 contains 16 residues. CDR3 DNA sequence: TGTGCCAGCAGTTACCCTGGCGCCTCTGGGGCCAACGTCCTGACTTTC. Protein sequence: CASSYPGASGANVLTF.

The J gene is TRBJ2-1, the V gene TRBV5-1, with 7 positions matching TRBD2. Germline CDR1 is SGHRS and CDR2 is YFSETQ. V was clipped by 4 bases and J by 7 bases; unmatched bases: 5. The CDR3 consists of 13 residues. The CDR3 nucleotides read TGCGCCAGCAGCCCCGGGAGGAGAAATGAGCAGTTCTTC. Translated: CASSPGRRNEQFF.

This clone is a singleton in its sample. V and J are TRBV6-1 and TRBJ2-7; TRBD2 agrees at 7 bases. The CDR3 totals 15 residues. Germline V lookup: CDR1 MNHNS, CDR2 SASEGT. The V and J ends lost 7 bases and 5 bases, in that order; junction bases with no gene match: 14. CDR3 amino acids: CASKEVTSAWNEQYF. The CDR3 nucleotides read TGTGCCAGCAAAGAGGTCACTAGCGCCTGGAACGAGCAGTACTTC.

The V gene is TRBV14, the J gene TRBJ2-5, with 9 bases lining up with TRBD2. Germline lookup yields CDR1 SGHDN and CDR2 FVKESK. The CDR3 has 19 amino acids. J gave up 5 bases and V 0 bases, and 16 bases lay outside the gene matches. CDR3 nucleotides: TGTGCCAGCAGCCAAGATCGTTTGTTTGTGGGGACTAGCCGCGAGACCCAGTACTTC. It is translated as CASSQDRLFVGTSRETQYF.